Shown below are 6 T cell receptor beta chains from a single sample sequenced in a study of blood T cell repertoires in COVID-19. The data were produced by immunoSEQ multiplex PCR, yet TCRdb's version contains in-frame clones alone and is incomplete. The table records fewer than 350,000 clones, approximately 86% of them present only once. Input material: peripheral blood. The receptors come from a woman in her thirties who had recovered from COVID-19.

This clone has just a few counts. This chain connects TRBV18 to TRBJ2-7; 14 bases line up with TRBD2. V was clipped by 6 bases and J by 0 bases; unmatched bases: 4. In germline, CDR1 is KGHSH, CDR2 LQKENI. The CDR3 is 16 residues long. DNA for the CDR3: TGTGCCAGCTCCCACGGACTAGCGGGGGGCTCCTACGAGCAGTACTTC. This encodes CASSHGLAGGSYEQYF.

CDR3 sequence reads: CAWSRETNTEAFF. CDR3 nucleotides: TGTGCCTGGAGCAGGGAAACGAACACTGAAGCTTTCTTT. The chain employs TRBV30 and TRBJ1-1, with a tentative D call TRBD1 (5 bases). Germline CDR1 GTSNPN, CDR2 SVGIG (reference sequence). Trimming cost V 3 bases and J 1 base, with 9 bases left between them. The CDR3 loop spans 13 amino acids.

The chain joins TRBV13 to TRBJ2-7; 7 bases are shared with TRBD2. In germline, CDR1 is PRHDT, CDR2 FYEKMQ (reference sequence). CDR3 length: 15 amino acids. Trimming took 0 bases from V and 4 from J; bases not matched to a gene: 6. The CDR3 is CASSLGSAGVYEQYF. Here the CDR3 DNA reads TGTGCCAGCAGCTTAGGATCGGCGGGGGTATACGAGCAGTACTTC.

This chain uses TRBV4-1 with TRBJ1-1, with D possibly matching TRBD1 (5 bases). Germline CDR1 reads MGHRA; CDR2 reads YSYEKL. The CDR3 totals 15 residues. The V and J ends lost 2 bases and 0 bases respectively, with 10 bases between them. The CDR3 coding sequence is TGCGCCAGCAGCCAACGGACAAACATGAACACTGAAGCTTTCTTT. The encoded protein is CASSQRTNMNTEAFF.

V gene TRBV5-1 combines with J gene TRBJ1-2, with unresolved D. V lost 0 bases and J lost 4, with 7 bases in between. The germline V gene encodes CDR1 SGHRS and CDR2 YFSETQ. The CDR3 runs 13 residues. CDR3: CASSLGGTYGYTF. DNA for the CDR3: TGCGCCAGCAGCTTGGGAGGAACCTATGGCTACACCTTC.

In the case of this clone: This sample includes further DNA sequences coding for the same CDR3. The V gene is TRBV5-1, the J gene TRBJ2-2; D not certain. Germline-derived CDR1 and CDR2 are SGHRS and YFSETQ. Trimming took 0 bases from V and 0 from J, leaving 3 bases between them. CDR3 length equals 14 residues. CDR3 coding DNA: TGCGCCAGCAGCTTGGCCTCGAACACCGGGGAGCTGTTTTTT. It specifies CASSLASNTGELFF.